The rows below give T cell receptor beta chains drawn from one sample of a study of cytomegalovirus exposure and HLA in healthy donors. The protocol was immunoSEQ multiplex PCR, while the TCRdb copy is restricted to in-frame clones and leaves out a portion. The sample comprises 150,000 to 200,000 clones, about four fifths of which are singletons, and 2.5% to 3% rests with the top ten. The sequencing input was PBMCs. The receptor source for this set is a female donor in good health and CMV-seronegative. CDR3s leave out the opening cysteine and the closing phenylalanine or tryptophan. Only part of the rows carry a size: once, few, many, or a class if the clone is expanded.

V gene: TRBV15
clone size: -
J gene: TRBJ2-1
CDR3 protein: ATREASGLEQF

V gene: TRBV2
clone size: -
J gene: TRBJ2-5
CDR3 protein: ASSTIQGRRETQY

V gene: TRBV7-8
clone size: -
J gene: TRBJ2-2
CDR3 protein: ASSETGNTGELF

V gene: TRBV7-9
clone size: few
J gene: TRBJ2-7
CDR3 protein: SSSLDRTGGKQY

V gene: TRBV6-5
clone size: -
J gene: TRBJ2-7
CDR3 protein: ATSPDRGPYEQY

V gene: TRBV5-1
clone size: -
J gene: TRBJ2-7
CDR3 protein: ASSLDPRGTGEQY

V gene: TRBV5-1
clone size: -
J gene: TRBJ2-7
CDR3 protein: ASRGREVGYEQY

V gene: TRBV7-6
clone size: -
J gene: TRBJ2-1
CDR3 protein: ASSGGGTIDYNEQF

V gene: TRBV5-1
clone size: -
J gene: TRBJ2-7
CDR3 protein: ASSLGQGFSYEQY

V gene: TRBV5-6
clone size: -
J gene: TRBJ1-5
CDR3 protein: ASSLSPQRQGTVEASQH

V gene: TRBV5-1
clone size: -
J gene: TRBJ2-7
CDR3 protein: ASSLGLARSYEQY

V gene: TRBV15
clone size: -
J gene: TRBJ1-4
CDR3 protein: ATSSSPGRRNEKLF

V gene: TRBV6-6
clone size: once
J gene: TRBJ1-2
CDR3 protein: ASSLRGLEDGYT

V gene: TRBV7-9
clone size: -
J gene: TRBJ2-5
CDR3 protein: SSSLAWEIAGTQETQY

V gene: TRBV9
clone size: -
J gene: TRBJ2-3
CDR3 protein: ASSSHPGLAGERNTQY

V gene: TRBV19
clone size: -
J gene: TRBJ1-2
CDR3 protein: ASSTETANYGYT

V gene: TRBV4-2
clone size: -
J gene: TRBJ2-7
CDR3 protein: ASSLAGAYEQY

V gene: TRBV6-5
clone size: -
J gene: -
CDR3 protein: ASSYLAGGTSYEQY

V gene: TRBV27
clone size: few
J gene: TRBJ2-7
CDR3 protein: ASSLSGAEQY

V gene: TRBV18
clone size: -
J gene: TRBJ2-7
CDR3 protein: ASSSGNYEQY

V gene: TRBV5-1
clone size: -
J gene: TRBJ2-5
CDR3 protein: ASSPARGQWETQY

V gene: TRBV5-4
clone size: -
J gene: TRBJ2-7
CDR3 protein: ASSPIGGGQAEQY

V gene: TRBV5-1
clone size: once
J gene: TRBJ2-1
CDR3 protein: ASSLATQSFNEQF

V gene: TRBV15
clone size: -
J gene: TRBJ2-1
CDR3 protein: ATSTGTRDGGYTIEQF

V gene: TRBV5-1
clone size: -
J gene: TRBJ2-5
CDR3 protein: ASSSNTGGGETQY

V gene: TRBV18
clone size: few
J gene: TRBJ2-5
CDR3 protein: ASSQLTSGGKETQY

V gene: TRBV6-5
clone size: -
J gene: TRBJ1-6
CDR3 protein: ASSYQGYNSPLH

V gene: TRBV2
clone size: -
J gene: TRBJ1-1
CDR3 protein: ASSARFRNTEAF

V gene: TRBV7-9
clone size: -
J gene: TRBJ1-1
CDR3 protein: SSSLVAENTEAF

V gene: TRBV7-8
clone size: -
J gene: TRBJ2-7
CDR3 protein: ASSPGLSYEQY

V gene: TRBV11-3
clone size: -
J gene: TRBJ2-1
CDR3 protein: ASSMLAGAYNEQF

V gene: TRBV29-1
clone size: -
J gene: TRBJ2-7
CDR3 protein: SVEERGRGEQY

V gene: TRBV4-1
clone size: few
J gene: TRBJ1-4
CDR3 protein: ASSSSGLGEKLF

V gene: TRBV21-1
clone size: -
J gene: TRBJ2-1
CDR3 protein: ASSKGGGSYNEQF

V gene: TRBV9
clone size: -
J gene: TRBJ1-1
CDR3 protein: ASSETGTNTEAF

V gene: TRBV5-4
clone size: -
J gene: TRBJ1-3
CDR3 protein: ASSSRNTIY

V gene: TRBV7-6
clone size: -
J gene: TRBJ2-3
CDR3 protein: ASSPRQRDTQY

V gene: TRBV5-8
clone size: -
J gene: TRBJ2-5
CDR3 protein: ASSRGQGYQETQY

V gene: TRBV2
clone size: -
J gene: TRBJ2-3
CDR3 protein: ASGGTGFSTDTQY

V gene: TRBV29-1
clone size: -
J gene: TRBJ1-3
CDR3 protein: SVEDAGNSGNTIY

V gene: TRBV15
clone size: -
J gene: TRBJ1-6
CDR3 protein: ATSRDRTASPLH

V gene: TRBV18
clone size: -
J gene: TRBJ2-2
CDR3 protein: ASSLSAGGPTGELF

V gene: TRBV7-9
clone size: -
J gene: TRBJ2-5
CDR3 protein: ASSLTSGLGQETQY

V gene: TRBV7-7
clone size: -
J gene: TRBJ2-5
CDR3 protein: ASSLGVASGAQETQY

V gene: TRBV6-6
clone size: -
J gene: TRBJ1-1
CDR3 protein: ASSYSDLTGRTEAF